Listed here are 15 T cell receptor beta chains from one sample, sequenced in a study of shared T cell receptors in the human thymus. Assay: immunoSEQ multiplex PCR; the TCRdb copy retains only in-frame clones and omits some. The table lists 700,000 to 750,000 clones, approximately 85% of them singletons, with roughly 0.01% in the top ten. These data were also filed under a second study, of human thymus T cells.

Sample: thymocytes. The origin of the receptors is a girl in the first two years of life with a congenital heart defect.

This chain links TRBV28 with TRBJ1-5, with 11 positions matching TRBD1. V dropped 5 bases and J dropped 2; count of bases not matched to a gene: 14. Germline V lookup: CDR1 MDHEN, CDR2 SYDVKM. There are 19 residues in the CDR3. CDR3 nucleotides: TGTGCCAGCAGTCACTCCGGGACAGGGGGGGTCCGTGGCAATCAGCCCCAGCATTTT. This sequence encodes CASSHSGTGGVRGNQPQHF.

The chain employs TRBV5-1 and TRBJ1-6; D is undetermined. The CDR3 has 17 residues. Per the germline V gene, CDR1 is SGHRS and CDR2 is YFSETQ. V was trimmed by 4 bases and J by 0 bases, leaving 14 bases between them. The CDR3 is CASSLGLLSSYNSPLHF. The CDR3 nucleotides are TGCGCCAGCAGCCTCGGACTGTTGAGCTCCTATAATTCACCCCTCCACTTT.

CDR3 nucleotide sequence: TGTGCCAGCAGTTACAGGACAGGCCCTCTGGGCTATGGCTACACCTTC. Translating it yields CASSYRTGPLGYGYTF. The chain combines TRBV6-6 with TRBJ1-2; 7 bases agree with TRBD1. Trimming removed 2 bases from V and 4 bases from J; junction bases left unmatched: 10. Germline V lookup: CDR1 MNHNY, CDR2 SVGAGI (reference sequence). This CDR3 region has 16 residues.

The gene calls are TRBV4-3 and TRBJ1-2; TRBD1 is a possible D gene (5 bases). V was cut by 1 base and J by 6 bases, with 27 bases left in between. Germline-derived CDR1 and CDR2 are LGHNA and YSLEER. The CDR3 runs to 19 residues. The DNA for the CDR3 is TGCGCCAGCAGCCAAGGGACTAACAGGACCCAACCCCTTGTGCATGGCTACACCTTC. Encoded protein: CASSQGTNRTQPLVHGYTF.

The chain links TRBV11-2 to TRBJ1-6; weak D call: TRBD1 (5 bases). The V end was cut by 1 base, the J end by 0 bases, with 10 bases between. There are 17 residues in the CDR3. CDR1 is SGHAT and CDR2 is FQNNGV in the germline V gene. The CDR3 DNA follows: TGTGCCAGCAGCTTAGCTCCGGGGGACTCCTATAATTCACCCCTCCACTTT. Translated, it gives CASSLAPGDSYNSPLHF.

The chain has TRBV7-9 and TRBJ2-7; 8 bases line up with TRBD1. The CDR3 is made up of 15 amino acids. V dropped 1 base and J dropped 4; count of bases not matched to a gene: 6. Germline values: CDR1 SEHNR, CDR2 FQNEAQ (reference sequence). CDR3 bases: TGTGCCAGCAGCTTAGGGACAGGGAAGACATACGAGCAGTACTTC. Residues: CASSLGTGKTYEQYF.

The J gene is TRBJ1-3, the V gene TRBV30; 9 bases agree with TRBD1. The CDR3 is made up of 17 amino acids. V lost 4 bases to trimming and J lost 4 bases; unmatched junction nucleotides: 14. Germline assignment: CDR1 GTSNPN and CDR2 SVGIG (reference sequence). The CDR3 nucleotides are TGTGCCTGGACGACGGGACAGGGAGATAAGATAGGAAACACCATATATTTT. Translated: CAWTTGQGDKIGNTIYF.

The CDR3 region is CASKHSAGLAAHEQYF. CDR3 sequence (DNA): TGCGCCAGCAAACACTCGGCGGGCCTCGCGGCCCACGAGCAGTACTTC. The chain is built from TRBV10-2 and TRBJ2-7; weak D call: TRBD2 (5 bases). Germline V gives CDR1 WSHSY, CDR2 SAAADI. The germline V and J ends were trimmed by 7 bases and 5 bases, with 24 bases remaining between them. The CDR3 has 16 residues.

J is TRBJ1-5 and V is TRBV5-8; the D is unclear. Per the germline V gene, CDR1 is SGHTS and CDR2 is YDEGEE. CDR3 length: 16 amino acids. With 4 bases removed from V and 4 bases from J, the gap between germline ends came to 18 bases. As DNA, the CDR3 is TGTGCCAGCAGCGAGGGCAGGCCGAGGAGGAATCAGCCCCAGCATTTT. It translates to CASSEGRPRRNQPQHF.

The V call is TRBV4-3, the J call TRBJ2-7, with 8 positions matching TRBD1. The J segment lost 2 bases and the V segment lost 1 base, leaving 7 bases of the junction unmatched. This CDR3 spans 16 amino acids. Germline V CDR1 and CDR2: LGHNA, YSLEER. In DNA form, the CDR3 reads TGCGCCAGCAGCCAAGGTATAAGGGACAGGCCCTACGAGCAGTACTTC. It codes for CASSQGIRDRPYEQYF.

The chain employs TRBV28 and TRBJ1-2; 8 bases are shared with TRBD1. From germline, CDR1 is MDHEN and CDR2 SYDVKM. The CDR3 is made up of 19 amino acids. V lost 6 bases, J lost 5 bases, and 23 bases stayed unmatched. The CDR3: CASSPNTGGHRPSRYGYTF. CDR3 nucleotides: TGTGCCAGCAGCCCTAACACAGGGGGGCATCGCCCCTCTCGTTATGGCTACACCTTC.

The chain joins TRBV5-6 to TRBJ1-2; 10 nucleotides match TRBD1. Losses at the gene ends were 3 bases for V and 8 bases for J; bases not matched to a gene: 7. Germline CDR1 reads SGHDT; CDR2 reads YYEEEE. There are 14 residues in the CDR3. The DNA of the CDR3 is TGTGCCAGCAGCTGCGACAGGGGGCGGTCAGGCTACACCTTC. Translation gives CASSCDRGRSGYTF.

CDR3 region: CAISKDRENHQPQHF. CDR3 bases: TGTGCCATCAGCAAGGACAGGGAAAACCACCAGCCCCAGCATTTT. V and J are TRBV10-3 and TRBJ1-5, with 8 bases lining up with TRBD1. Germline V CDR1 and CDR2: ENHRY, SYGVKD. The V and J ends lost 6 bases and 7 bases, in that order; junction bases with no gene match: 11. There are 15 residues in the CDR3.

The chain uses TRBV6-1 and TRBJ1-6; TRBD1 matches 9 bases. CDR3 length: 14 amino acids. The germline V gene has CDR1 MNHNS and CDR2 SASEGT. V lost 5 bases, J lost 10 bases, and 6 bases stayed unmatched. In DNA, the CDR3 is TGTGCCAGCAGTATGGACAGGGGCAGGTCACCCCTCCACTTT. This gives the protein CASSMDRGRSPLHF.

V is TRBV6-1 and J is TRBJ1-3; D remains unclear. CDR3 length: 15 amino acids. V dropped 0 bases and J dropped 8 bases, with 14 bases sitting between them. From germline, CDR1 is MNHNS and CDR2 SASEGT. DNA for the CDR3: TGTGCCAGCAGTGAAGCGGGGAGGGTTATATACACCATATATTTT. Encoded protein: CASSEAGRVIYTIYF.